This T cell receptor (beta chain) was observed in a study of T-cell reconstitution after alpha-beta-depleted transplantation in children (dated by TCRdb to 2016 to 2017). With regard to the full study: T-cell immune reconstitution after TCRalphabeta/CD19-depleted allogeneic hematopoietic cell transplantation in children was quantitatively tracked in the study by means of TCR repertoire profiling.

Results the study describes overall, beyond this receptor: Apparently early alphabetaT-cell count recovery about two months after transplant reportedly relied on only several hundred rapidly expanded clones derived from non-depleted graft cells. In some patients, the high TCRbeta diversity seen at day 60 was put down to recipient T cells and intrathymic progenitors that had survived conditioning. The frequencies of hyperexpanded clones fell over the following months, and after one year, T-cell counts and TCRbeta diversity were mostly attributed to newly produced T cells.

This clonotype was seen more than once but under ten times. Its specific antigen is unknown. Base qualities are not at hand, and no much larger clone is one base apart. To prepare the library, PCR was applied. TCRdb lists the instrument as Illumina HiSeq 2500. Molecular barcoding was employed in the preparation of TCR libraries, with unique molecular identifiers being used to normalize TCRbeta repertoire quantification. The public reads were run again by TCRdb, first through fastp at Q25 and then through MiXCR, and only productive beta chains were kept. Merged by CDR3 protein, the rows form single entries marked with the most common genes and DNA. The sample table holds around 140,000 distinct CDR3 sequences, of which more than 8% were seen once. Of the sample, 15% to 20% falls within the top ten clones. Per the publication, the treatment or condition label means: allogeneic hematopoietic cell transplantation with graft depleted of TCRalphabeta T cells and CD19 B cells. TCRalphabeta/CD19-depleted allogeneic hematopoietic cell grafts were given to the transplant recipients, all of whom were children.

Inclusive of the bounding cysteine and phenylalanine, the CDR3 is 15 residues long. The DNA shown is the 45-base CDR3, in frame from base 1. Trimming costs V 7 bases and J 3 bases, and their ends lie 13 bases apart. The germline V gene sets CDR1 to MNHNS and CDR2 to SASEGT. The TCR originated in a female patient aged 2-9 years who had a stem cell transplant for congenital amegakaryocytic thrombocytopenia, so the T cells may come from the graft donor. The material sequenced was PBMCs, mostly from graft donor cells, taken 180 days after TCRalphabeta/CD19-depleted stem cell transplant. The sequence is built from TRBV6-1 and TRBJ2-6, with no reliable assignment of the D segment. The DNA is as follows: TGTGCCAGCACCCCCGATAGGAGTGGGGCCAACGTCCTGACTTTC. Its protein is CASTPDRSGANVLTF.